The rows below give T cell receptor beta chains drawn from one sample of a study of sequential checkpoint blockade in melanoma. Sequencing used immunoSEQ multiplex PCR; TCRdb keeps in-frame clones, though not all of them. Among about 12,000 clones, 70% to 85% were seen once, and the ten largest hold approximately 7.9%. The sample was CD8+ T cells sorted from blood (inferred from file names), taken from a patient given nivolumab and ipilimumab in sequence. These receptors all come from a human donor with melanoma. The CDR3 runs from the conserved cysteine through the conserved F or W. Each record gives: V gene, J gene, D gene, CDR3 protein. The D gene is left open where the match is weak.

>TRBV29-1|TRBJ1-2|TRBD1
CSVEPLGQGGRGYTF
>TRBV27|TRBJ1-5|.
CASSLGTGSNQPQHF
>TRBV9|TRBJ2-2|.
CASSPPHTTGELFF
>TRBV5-4|TRBJ1-2|.
CASSFGLGAGDYTF
>TRBV9|TRBJ2-1|TRBD1
CASSVGGGSEQFF
>TRBV5-6|TRBJ2-3|.
CASSSPRVTSTDTQYF
>TRBV9|TRBJ2-7|TRBD2
CASSPTSGSAYEQYF
>TRBV5-4|TRBJ2-3|.
CASSPAVDDTQYF
>TRBV9|TRBJ1-2|TRBD1
CASSVSGGPYGYTF
>TRBV7-9|TRBJ2-7|TRBD1
CASSSGQGNREQYF
>TRBV28|TRBJ1-1|TRBD1
CASRLTGGTEVGAEAFF
>TRBV5-6|TRBJ2-7|.
CASSLQQGTSYEQYF
>TRBV19|TRBJ1-1|.
CASTPGGPPTYTEAFF
>TRBV19|TRBJ2-1|.
CASSAILAYNEQFF
>TRBV13|TRBJ2-2|.
CASSMGSSNTGELFF
>TRBV7-2|TRBJ2-7|TRBD2
CASSITSGGAGEQYF
>TRBV7-6|TRBJ2-7|.
CASSLAGGYEQYF
>TRBV7-8|TRBJ1-1|.
CASSLTPLMNTEAFF
>TRBV13|TRBJ2-3|TRBD1
CASSLAGQGTDTQYF
>TRBV29-1|TRBJ2-1|TRBD2
CSVEGSSGRNYHRNEQFF
>TRBV10-3|TRBJ2-7|TRBD1
CAISEDRGKYF
>TRBV7-3|TRBJ2-1|TRBD1
CASSPGQGNYNEQFF
>TRBV7-2|TRBJ2-6|.
CASNLYSGANVLTF
>TRBV7-9|TRBJ2-3|TRBD2
CASRGTSGGLTDTQYF
>TRBV2|TRBJ2-1|TRBD2
CASSDMREVALYNEQFF
>TRBV6-4|TRBJ2-3|TRBD2
CASSDSPAGGPTDTQYF
>TRBV5-6|TRBJ1-2|.
CASSFVPGEYGYTF
>TRBV27|TRBJ1-4|.
CASSATRATNEKLFF
>TRBV7-8|TRBJ1-1|TRBD1
CASSLEWGQGALEAFF
>TRBV6-1|TRBJ2-7|TRBD1
CASSERGGEPYEQYF
>TRBV6-5|TRBJ2-7|TRBD1
CASSSVGTGPSEQYF
>TRBV13|TRBJ1-6|TRBD1
CASSFRQGNSPLHF
>TRBV28|TRBJ1-4|TRBD1
CASSPSFGQGSNEKLFF
>TRBV5-3|TRBJ2-1|TRBD2
CARSPNPPSGRLLGRNEQFF
>TRBV18|.|.
CASSPDSYEQYF
>TRBV4-1|TRBJ2-2|.
CASSQEIASNTGELFF
>TRBV28|TRBJ2-7|.
CASSFEPQPGEQYF
>TRBV2|TRBJ2-7|.
CASSALRGYEQYF
>TRBV5-1|TRBJ1-1|.
CASSSYSGNTEAFF
>TRBV28|TRBJ2-3|TRBD1
CASSLTGGAEDTQYF
>TRBV4-1|TRBJ2-7|.
CASSQESASYEQYF
>TRBV7-9|TRBJ2-2|.
CASIPSGELFF
>TRBV27|TRBJ2-4|TRBD2
CASSSGGVKNIQYF
>TRBV7-9|TRBJ2-7|.
CASSPLLLYEQYF
>TRBV5-1|TRBJ2-7|.
CASSLPGDHYEQYF
>TRBV9|TRBJ2-3|TRBD2
CASSPQGLAGGVDTQYF
>TRBV28|TRBJ1-2|TRBD1
CASSPLPGQGAQDGYTF
>TRBV7-9|TRBJ1-3|.
CASSPRAVSGNTIYF
>TRBV6-5|TRBJ2-2|.
CASSYHTAGELFF
>TRBV5-1|TRBJ1-4|TRBD1
CASSMTGNDEKLFF
>TRBV30|TRBJ1-1|.
CAWTQVVNTEAFF
>TRBV18|TRBJ2-3|TRBD1
CASSPRGWADTQYF
>TRBV6-6|TRBJ1-6|TRBD1
CASSGLTGRSPLHF
>TRBV28|TRBJ2-2|TRBD1
CASSPGQVNTGELFF